This T cell receptor beta chain was captured by sequencing in a study of a mutant IDH1 vaccine in newly diagnosed glioma (dated by TCRdb to the early 2020s). At the level of the whole study: Patients received eight vaccinations in weeks 1, 3, 5, 7, 11, 15, 19 and 23, corresponding to visits V03 through V10. Vaccination began 4-6 weeks after radiotherapy alone, or alongside temozolomide cycles in the chemotherapy-containing groups. Of the roughly 34 treated patients, about 60% were male and about 38% were female, and the mean age was approximately 41 years. Prior to enrollment, standard therapy consisting of radiotherapy alone, temozolomide alone, or radiochemotherapy with temozolomide had been administered to patients, with the combination being received by most patients. Peripheral blood was drawn at six visits: V03 (baseline), V05, V07, V10, V12 and V13. For exploratory analyses, about 25 treated patients had longitudinal TCRB deep sequencing done wherever samples were available.

As for this clone: Its antigen specificity is not known. No base quality values were provided; no much bigger clone lies one nucleotide off.

The protocol used for the library was the immunoSEQ multiplex PCR assay. Rearranged TCR beta chain sequences were amplified using the hsTCRB Kit according to the manufacturer's protocol. An Illumina MiSeq was used to sequence the TCRB libraries. The original pipeline was this. The proprietary platform of the kit vendor was used for demultiplexing, trimming and gene mapping. TCRdb's version of the immuneACCESS table is confined to in-frame rearrangements and falls short of the full clone set. An unresolved V gene accounts for under half of the shortfall where checked; the remainder is of unknown origin. V, J and clone size were drawn from that table, and D and trimming were deduced from the DNA. The sample table contains tens of thousands of clones; only one count was recorded for over 85% of them. The top ten hold around 6% of the sample. What the authors observed across the whole study: It was noted by the authors that analyses of patient blood samples could not be reproduced owing to sample limitations. No apparent relationship was observed between pseudoprogression and alterations in the top peripheral T cell clonotypes detected by TCRB sequencing. Selection of PBMC samples for TCRB deep sequencing was based on availability. Vaccine-induced immune responses across multiple MHC alleles were detected in 80% to 95% of patients.

CDR1 and CDR2, per the germline V gene, are SNHLY and FYNNEI. The CDR3 goes from the cysteine to the phenylalanine over 15 residues. Kept here is only the CDR3 DNA, which spans 45 bases and is read in frame from base 1. V loses 6 bases at its end and J loses 4 bases; junction bases beyond the gene matches: 8. Taken with the paper, the label for time point translates to: week 11, during vaccination. Each vaccine dose was 300 ug of a 20-mer mutant IDH1 peptide in Montanide, given subcutaneously with topical imiquimod. The donors had newly diagnosed IDH1-mutant astrocytomas of WHO grade 3 or 4 that showed loss of nuclear ATRX. The samples were drawn from NOA16, a multicentre, single-arm, open-label phase I trial in Germany that tested a mutant IDH1 peptide vaccine in humans for the first time. Genomic DNA for TCRB sequencing was extracted from EDTA blood using the DNeasy Blood and Tissue Kit.

The V and J genes are TRBV2 and TRBJ2-3, with 9 middle bases fitting TRBD1. This receptor was taken from a woman aged 40 to 50 with glioma. Sample: PBMCs, taken from a glioma patient whose treatment included an IDH1 peptide vaccine. The CDR3 region reads CASSPGTGSADTQYF. In nucleotides, the sequence is TGTGCCAGCAGCCCCGGGACAGGGTCCGCAGATACGCAGTATTTT.